This TCR beta chain was recovered during a study of a mutant IDH1 vaccine in newly diagnosed glioma. Study-wide context: Treated individuals were around 60% male and approximately 38% female, averaging 40.4 years of age.

Libraries were prepared by immunoSEQ multiplex PCR; TCRdb keeps only in-frame clonotypes and omits some of them. The repertoire holds over 55,000 clones, with 75% to 85% as singletons. Time point here: week 35, safety follow-up. Each dose delivered 300 ug of mutant IDH1 20-mer peptide subcutaneously with imiquimod. On this clone: Its antigen is not identified.

Germline lookup yields CDR1 SGHAT and CDR2 FQNNGV. The CDR3 is 13 residues long. The V end lost 1 base, the J end lost 5 bases, and 8 bases lay between the germline ends. V and J are TRBV11-2 and TRBJ2-5; D unclear. Sequencing used PBMCs, obtained from a glioma patient whose treatment included an IDH1 peptide vaccine. This TCR came from a man aged 35-49 years with glioma. The CDR3 loop reads CASSLVAGETQYF. The CDR3 DNA sequence: TGTGCCAGCAGCTTAGTAGCCGGCGAGACCCAGTACTTC. Supplemented by reference TRBV11-2 and TRBJ2-5, the full variable domain reads EAGVAQSPRYKIIEKRQSVAFWCNPISGHATLYWYQQILGQGPKLLIQFQNNGVVDDSQLPKDRFSAERLKGVDSTLKIQPAKLEDSAVYLCASSLVAGETQYFGPGTRLLVL.